The 25 T cell receptor beta chains in this list originate from one sample, sequenced in a study of CD8 T cells in Susac syndrome. RNA was extracted with the RNeasy kit, and a quantity of roughly 0.5 to 1 ug was reverse transcribed using random hexamers. Via MiXCR, TCRdb re-called the immunoSEQ multiplex PCR reads, giving one row per CDR3 protein. The sample lists about 80,000 distinct CDR3 sequences, roughly 94% occurring once. Input material: CD8+ T cells from PBMCs. The receptors were sampled from a human donor with Susac syndrome.

J is TRBJ1-1 and V is TRBV29-1, with D maybe TRBD1 (5 bases). V lost 4 bases, J lost 4 bases, and 13 bases lay in between. The CDR3 sequence is 13 residues long. Looked up from germline, CDR1 is SQVTM and CDR2 is ANQGSEA. CDR3 sequence (DNA): TGCAGCGTTGCACCCGACAGCTCCACTGAAGCTTTCTTT. It is translated as CSVAPDSSTEAFF. Full variable domain (rest looked up from reference TRBV29-1 and TRBJ1-1): SAVISQKPSRDICQRGTSLTIQCQVDSQVTMMFWYRQQPGQSLTLIATANQGSEATYESGFVIDKFPISRPNLTFSTLTVSNMSPEDSSIYLCSVAPDSSTEAFFGQGTRLTVV.

The CDR3 is CATSPLGGRNEQFF. In DNA form, the CDR3 reads TGTGCCACCAGTCCACTCGGAGGGAGGAATGAGCAGTTCTTC. This chain connects TRBV24-1 to TRBJ2-1; TRBD2 is a possible D gene (6 bases). The CDR3 loop spans 14 amino acids. The ends were cut back, 6 bases at V and 7 bases at J, with 15 bases in the middle. CDR1 is KGHDR, CDR2 SFDVKD, per germline.

To note about this clonotype: At one end, the junction sequence differs from germline, possibly due to a read error. The chain employs TRBV20-1 and TRBJ2-2, with no clear D. CDR1 DFQATT and CDR2 SNEGSKA come from the germline V gene (reference sequence). The CDR3 has 12 amino acids. The DNA for the CDR3 is TGCAGTGTTAGAACGAACACCGGGGAGCTGTTTTTT. Translated: CSVRTNTGELFF.

This rearrangement joins TRBV3-1 to TRBJ1-2; TRBD1 might be the D (5 bases). V was pared by 0 bases and J by 3 bases, with 14 bases between. Germline CDR1 LGHDT, CDR2 YNNKEL (reference sequence). This CDR3 is 16 amino acids long. CDR3 in amino acids: CASSQDFGAHDYGYTF. The CDR3 nucleotides read TGTGCCAGCAGCCAAGATTTCGGGGCCCACGACTATGGCTACACCTTC.

The J gene is TRBJ2-2, the V gene TRBV5-6; D ambiguous. Per germline, CDR1 SGHDT and CDR2 YYEEEE. The ends were cut back, 3 bases at V and 6 bases at J, with 9 bases in the middle. CDR3 size: 13 residues. Here the CDR3 reads CASSYLESGELFF. The CDR3 region has the DNA TGTGCCAGCAGCTATCTAGAGTCCGGGGAGCTGTTTTTT.

This chain uses TRBV15 with TRBJ2-1; D possibly corresponds to TRBD2 (5 bases). This CDR3 has 16 amino acids. Between the trimmed V and J ends, which lost 0 bases and 5 bases, there was a span of 14 bases. The V gene's germline CDR1 is LNHNV and CDR2 YYDKDF (reference sequence). As DNA, the CDR3 is TGTGCCACCAGCAGAGAACCTCCCGGGATTCACAATGAGCAGTTCTTC. It translates to CATSREPPGIHNEQFF.

The gene calls are TRBV18 and TRBJ2-1; 9 bases fit TRBD1. The V segment lost 2 bases and the J segment 3 bases; nucleotides outside the gene matches: 2. CDR1 is KGHSH, CDR2 LQKENI, per germline. The CDR3 has 15 amino acids. CDR3 in amino acids: CASSPSGQGYNEQFF. The CDR3 nucleotides read TGTGCCAGCTCACCATCGGGACAGGGCTACAATGAGCAGTTCTTC. The full variable domain, rest sourced from reference TRBV18 and TRBJ2-1, is NAGVMQNPRHLVRRRGQEARLRCSPMKGHSHVYWYRQLPEEGLKFMVYLQKENIIDESGMPKERFSAEFPKEGPSILRIQQVVRGDSAAYFCASSPSGQGYNEQFFGPGTRLTVL.

CDR3 region: CASSQGGRSTDTQYF. The CDR3 nucleotides are TGTGCCAGCAGTCAAGGGGGAAGGAGCACAGATACGCAGTATTTT. The rearrangement uses TRBV12-3 or TRBV12-4 and TRBJ2-3, with D possibly TRBD1 on 6 matching bases. The CDR3 length is 15 residues. The V end lost 5 bases, the J end lost 0 bases, and 12 bases lay between the germline ends.

The chain combines TRBV30 with TRBJ1-5; D not certain. This CDR3 comprises 14 residues. With 2 bases removed from V and 5 bases from J, the gap between germline ends came to 13 bases. Per the germline V gene, CDR1 is GTSNPN and CDR2 is SVGIG (reference sequence). CDR3: CAWSPLGPYQPQHF. The CDR3 DNA sequence: TGTGCCTGGAGTCCCCTGGGCCCCTATCAGCCCCAGCATTTT.

The genes are TRBV28 and TRBJ2-6, with 8 bases matching TRBD1. The germline gives CDR1 MDHEN, CDR2 SYDVKM. There are 19 residues in the CDR3. V lost 7 bases and J lost 4; bases outside the gene matches: 18. For the CDR3, the DNA is TGTGCCAGCACCCGGGCCCCGGACAGGGTCGGGTACGGGGCCAACGTCCTGACTTTC. Amino acid sequence: CASTRAPDRVGYGANVLTF. Complete variable domain (other parts from reference TRBV28 and TRBJ2-6): DVKVTQSSRYLVKRTGEKVFLECVQDMDHENMFWYRQDPGLGLRLIYFSYDVKMKEKGDIPEGYSVSREKKERFSLILESASTNQTSMYLCASTRAPDRVGYGANVLTFGAGSRLTVL.

This chain links TRBV30 with TRBJ2-7, with D possibly matching TRBD2 (6 bases). Trimming stripped 4 bases from V and 2 bases from J, with 15 bases between. Germline V gene lookup returns CDR1 GTSNPN and CDR2 SVGIG (reference sequence). The CDR3 has 14 amino acids. The CDR3 sequence: CAWTHPSDAYEQYF. The CDR3 nucleotides read TGTGCCTGGACCCACCCTAGCGACGCCTACGAGCAGTACTTC.

CDR3 DNA sequence: TGCAGTGTCGACGCACAATTACATAACTATGGCTACACCTTC. As protein: CSVDAQLHNYGYTF. V usage is TRBV20-1 and J usage is TRBJ1-2; no clear D gene. Trimming took 7 bases from V and 1 from J, leaving 16 bases between them. Germline V gene sequence: CDR1 DFQATT, CDR2 SNEGSKA (reference sequence). The CDR3 has 14 residues.

V is TRBV2 and J is TRBJ2-1; D gene ambiguous. Trimming shortened V by 5 bases and J by 10 bases, and 15 bases separated the two germline ends. The CDR3 extends over 13 amino acids. CDR1 SNHLY and CDR2 FYNNEI come from the germline V gene. The CDR3 DNA reads TGTGCCAGCAGTATTGGTAAGGAATACGAGCAGTTCTTC. This encodes CASSIGKEYEQFF. The variable domain in full, completed from reference TRBV2 and TRBJ2-1, reads EPEVTQTPSHQVTQMGQEVILRCVPISNHLYFYWYRQILGQKVEFLVSFYNNEISEKSEIFDDQFSVERPDGSNFTLKIRSTKLEDSAMYFCASSIGKEYEQFFGPGTRLTVL.

This clonotype was counted once. V is TRBV13 and J is TRBJ2-5; 8 bases map to TRBD2. Germline V CDR1 and CDR2: PRHDT, FYEKMQ (reference sequence). The CDR3 runs 17 residues. The V segment lost 3 bases and the J segment 3 bases; nucleotides outside the gene matches: 12. The CDR3 is CASSFRARTSHEETQYF. Written as DNA, the CDR3 is TGTGCCAGCAGCTTTAGAGCGAGGACTAGCCATGAAGAGACCCAGTACTTC.

J is TRBJ2-3 and V is TRBV20-1; D might be TRBD2 (5 bases). V was trimmed by 0 bases and J by 2 bases, leaving 18 bases between them. Looked up from germline, CDR1 is DFQATT and CDR2 is SNEGSKA (reference sequence). This CDR3 region has 17 residues. The CDR3 coding sequence is TGCAGTGCTAGAGATCCGCTGTCTTCCGGGAACACAGATACGCAGTATTTT. Protein product: CSARDPLSSGNTDTQYF.

The chain joins TRBV27 to TRBJ2-1; no clear D. Trimming took off 5 bases at V and 6 bases at J, with 8 bases between the two ends. This CDR3 is 12 amino acids long. Germline V gives CDR1 MNHEY, CDR2 SMNVEV (reference sequence). CDR3 residues: CASSDPSNEQFF. CDR3 DNA: TGTGCCAGCAGTGACCCTAGCAATGAGCAGTTCTTC.

The rearrangement links TRBV3-1 to TRBJ2-5; 11 bases align to TRBD2. The CDR3 totals 16 residues. Germline assignment: CDR1 LGHDT and CDR2 YNNKEL (reference sequence). Losses at the gene ends were 1 base for V and 5 bases for J; bases not matched to a gene: 6. CDR3 loop: CASSQVSGRAYETQYF. CDR3 bases: TGTGCCAGCAGCCAAGTTAGCGGGAGGGCGTACGAGACCCAGTACTTC.

The chain employs TRBV3-1 and TRBJ1-6; a weak D match, TRBD1 (6 bases). The germline gives CDR1 LGHDT, CDR2 YNNKEL (reference sequence). This CDR3 region has 13 residues. V lost 8 bases and J lost 9, with 14 bases in between. CDR3 region: CASQGQGASPLHF. The CDR3 DNA sequence: TGTGCCAGCCAGGGGCAGGGCGCTTCACCCCTCCACTTT.

V usage is TRBV3-1 and J usage is TRBJ2-5; 8 nucleotides line up with TRBD1. This CDR3 is built from 15 residues. J lost 5 bases, V lost 3 bases, and 8 bases had no gene match. Germline CDR1 is LGHDT and CDR2 is YNNKEL (reference sequence). The CDR3 loop is CASSQLARDRETQYF. CDR3 coding DNA: TGTGCCAGCAGCCAGTTGGCCCGGGACAGGGAGACCCAGTACTTC.

V is TRBV4-3 and J is TRBJ2-5, with 7 positions matching TRBD1. CDR1 is LGHNA and CDR2 is YSLEER in the germline V gene. The CDR3 runs 15 residues. Losses at the gene ends were 4 bases for V and 2 bases for J; bases not matched to a gene: 7. DNA of the CDR3: TGCGCCAGCAGCCGAGAGACAGGGCGACAAGAGACCCAGTACTTC. Protein sequence: CASSRETGRQETQYF.

The chain carries TRBV6-5 and TRBJ1-2; D possibly corresponds to TRBD1 (6 bases). This CDR3 region has 12 residues. CDR1 is MNHEY, CDR2 SVGAGI, per germline. Deletions cut 2 bases from V and 8 bases from J, with 9 bases between. The CDR3 region has the DNA TGTGCCAGCAGTTACAGTCAGGGGGGCTACACCTTC. It specifies CASSYSQGGYTF.

This chain connects TRBV5-4 to TRBJ1-2; no definite D call. Per germline, CDR1 SGHNT and CDR2 YYREEE (reference sequence). CDR3 length: 14 residues. V was clipped by 3 bases and J by 6 bases, with 15 bases between them. The CDR3 loop reads CASSSSTERDGYTF. In DNA form, the CDR3 reads TGTGCCAGCAGCTCCTCCACGGAGAGGGATGGCTACACCTTC. Together with reference TRBV5-4 and TRBJ1-2, the CDR3 gives the full variable domain: ETGVTQSPTHLIKTRGQQVTLRCSSQSGHNTVSWYQQALGQGPQFIFQYYREEENGRGNFPPRFSGLQFPNYSSELNVNALELDDSALYLCASSSSTERDGYTFGSGTRLTVV.

This chain connects TRBV12-5 to TRBJ1-6; D is unclear. Trimming removed 3 bases from V and 15 bases from J, with 12 bases in between. Germline V gene data show CDR1 as LGHNT and CDR2 as FRNRAP. This CDR3 is built from 12 residues. CDR3 coding DNA: TGTGCTAGTGGTTTTAGTGGTAAGGGCCTCCACTTT. Its translation is CASGFSGKGLHF.

V and J are TRBV5-1 and TRBJ1-2; possibly TRBD1 for D (6 bases). Germline V lookup: CDR1 SGHRS, CDR2 YFSETQ. V was pared by 4 bases and J by 3 bases, with 13 bases between. The CDR3 has 14 amino acids. The CDR3 is CASSNRGLDYGYTF. The CDR3 nucleotides are TGCGCCAGCAGCAACCGGGGGCTGGACTATGGCTACACCTTC.

The chain carries TRBV4-3 and TRBJ2-1; either TRBD1 or TRBD2 may fit D (5 bases each). Trimming pared 3 bases from V and 0 bases from J, leaving 18 bases between. Germline loops: CDR1 LGHNA, CDR2 YSLEER. This CDR3 contains 18 residues. The CDR3 is CASSHTGWGSSSYNEQFF. In DNA, the CDR3 is TGCGCCAGCAGCCATACGGGATGGGGGTCAAGCTCCTACAATGAGCAGTTCTTC.